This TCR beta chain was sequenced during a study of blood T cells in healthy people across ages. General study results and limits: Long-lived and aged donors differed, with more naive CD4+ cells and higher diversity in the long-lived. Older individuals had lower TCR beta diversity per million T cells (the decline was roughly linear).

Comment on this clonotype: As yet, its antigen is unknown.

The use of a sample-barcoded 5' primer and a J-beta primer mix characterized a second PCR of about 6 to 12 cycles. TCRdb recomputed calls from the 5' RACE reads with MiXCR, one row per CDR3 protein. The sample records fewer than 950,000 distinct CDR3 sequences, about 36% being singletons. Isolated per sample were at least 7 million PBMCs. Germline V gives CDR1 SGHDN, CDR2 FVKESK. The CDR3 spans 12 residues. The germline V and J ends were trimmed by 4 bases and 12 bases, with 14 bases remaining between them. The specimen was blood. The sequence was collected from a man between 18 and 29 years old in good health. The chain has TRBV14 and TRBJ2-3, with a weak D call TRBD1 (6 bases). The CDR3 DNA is TGTGCCAGCAGCCCCACAGGGAGATTTCAGTATTTT. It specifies CASSPTGRFQYF. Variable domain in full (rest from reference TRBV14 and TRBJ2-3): EAGVTQFPSHSVIEKGQTVTLRCDPISGHDNLYWYRRVMGKEIKFLLHFVKESKQDESGMPNNRFLAERTGGTYSTLKVQPAELEDSGVYFCASSPTGRFQYFGPGTRLTVL.